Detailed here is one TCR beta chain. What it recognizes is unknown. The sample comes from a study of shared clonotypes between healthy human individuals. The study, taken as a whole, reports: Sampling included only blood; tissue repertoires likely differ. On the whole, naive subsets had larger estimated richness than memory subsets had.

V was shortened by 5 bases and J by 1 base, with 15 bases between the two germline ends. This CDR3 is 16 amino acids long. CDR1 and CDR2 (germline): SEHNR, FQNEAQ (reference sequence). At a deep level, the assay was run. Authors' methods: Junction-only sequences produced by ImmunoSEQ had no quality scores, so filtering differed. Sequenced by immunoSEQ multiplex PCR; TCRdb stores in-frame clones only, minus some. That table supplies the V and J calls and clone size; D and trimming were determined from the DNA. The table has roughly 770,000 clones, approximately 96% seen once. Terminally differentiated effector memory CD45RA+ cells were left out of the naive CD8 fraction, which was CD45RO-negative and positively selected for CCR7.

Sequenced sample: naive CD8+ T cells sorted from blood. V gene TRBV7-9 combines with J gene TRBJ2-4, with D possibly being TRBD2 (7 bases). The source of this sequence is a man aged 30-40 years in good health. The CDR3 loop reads CASSPRGARAKNIQYF. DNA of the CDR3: TGTGCCAGCAGCCCCCGGGGGGCGCGGGCCAAAAACATTCAGTACTTC. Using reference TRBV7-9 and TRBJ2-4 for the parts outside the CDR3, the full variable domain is DTGVSQNPRHKITKRGQNVTFRCDPISEHNRLYWYRQTLGQGPEFLTYFQNEAQLEKSRLLSDRFSAERPKGSFSTLEIQRTEQGDSAMYLCASSPRGARAKNIQYFGAGTRLSVL.